The present TCR beta chain was sequenced within a study of blood T cell repertoires in COVID-19 (dated by TCRdb to 2020 to 2021). At the level of the whole study: Samples covering the acute and convalescent phases of COVID-19 were provided by collaborators in the United States, Italy and Spain. The prospective study material was composed of cDNA or gDNA derived from T cells, B-cell-depleted T cells, or PBMCs. Deeply sampled blood TCRbeta repertoires from subjects exposed to, actively infected with, or recovered from COVID-19 were included in the dataset. The repertoires were released in a freely available public database intended as a resource for research on the immune response to SARS-CoV-2. Samples came from the ongoing ImmuneRACE study (first 160 participants) plus 1,254 subjects from 6 global collaborators. A de-identified subject ID, COVID-19 status, age in years and sex were almost always included in the sample metadata. HLA class I and class II types, where available, came from metadata supplied by the sample provider rather than from assay-based typing. What the study reported, not specific to this receptor: How much clinical and demographic metadata was included differed by source and by participant, and the metadata was provided uncurated.

TCRbeta CDR3 regions were amplified from genomic DNA using the immunoSEQ Assay, a bias-controlled multiplex PCR. Per the authors' processing: The number of nucleated cells in each sample was estimated from the amplification of reference gene primers within the assay. Sequence reads were collapsed and filtered to measure the absolute abundance of every unique TCRbeta CDR3 rearrangement. For each sample, productive Simpson clonality was calculated as the square root of Simpson's diversity index across productive rearrangements. TCRdb provides this immuneACCESS table in a form limited to in-frame rearrangements. Some clones are lacking; in checked studies, under half of them reflect an unresolved V gene, and why the rest are absent is not known. That table is the source of V, J and clone size, and D and trimming were worked out from the DNA. The sample table holds some 80,000 clones, of which about four fifths were seen once. In total, the top ten clones hold roughly 5% of the sample.

The V and J ends are trimmed by 4 bases and 0 bases, leaving 12 bases between them. There are 15 amino acids in the CDR3, from cysteine to phenylalanine inclusive. Of the read, only the CDR3 DNA is kept; its 45 bases are in frame from base 1. The germline V gene specifies SGHRS as CDR1 and YFSETQ as CDR2. Collaborating institutions collected whole blood in K2EDTA tubes following their own protocols. Collaborator samples were shipped for TCRbeta analysis as frozen whole blood, isolated PBMCs, or DNA extracted from either sample type. This clone was seen just once. There is no known antigen for this receptor. Qualities for individual bases were not recorded, and no much larger clone is one base off.

Source material: peripheral blood. The sequence came from a woman older than 75 with active or convalescent COVID-19. The chain joins TRBV5-1 to TRBJ2-3, and possibly TRBD2, on 6 matching bases. The CDR3 region: CASSIGGKSTDTQYF. The base sequence is TGCGCCAGCAGCATTGGGGGGAAGAGCACAGATACGCAGTATTTT.